The 18 T cell receptor beta chains listed next were all sequenced from one sample in a study of blood T cells in healthy people across ages. Through a sample-barcoded 5' primer and a J-beta primer mix, a second PCR was run for roughly 6 to 11 cycles. TCRdb processed the 5' RACE reads anew with MiXCR; each CDR3 protein has one entry. The sample consists of about 1.4 million distinct CDR3 sequences, approximately 63% of them appearing once. Input material: blood. Source of these receptors: a man aged 18 to 35 in good health.

The rearrangement links TRBV4-3 to TRBJ1-2, with D tentatively TRBD1 (6 bases). Germline loops: CDR1 LGHNA, CDR2 YSLEER. Trimming removed 0 bases at V and 8 bases at J, with 16 bases between. This CDR3 has 15 residues. This CDR3 reads CASSQDSGVSRGYTF. CDR3 nucleotide sequence: TGCGCCAGCAGCCAAGATTCAGGGGTCAGTAGGGGCTACACCTTC.

The V and J genes are TRBV6-5 and TRBJ2-1, with TRBD1 matching 9 bases. Germline V gives CDR1 MNHEY, CDR2 SVGAGI. Trimming at V came to 3 bases and at J to 7 bases, leaving 10 bases not matched to a gene. This CDR3 has 16 amino acids. The CDR3 spells CASSYTTGGGRNEQFF. As DNA, the CDR3 is TGTGCCAGCAGTTATACGACAGGGGGAGGACGGAATGAGCAGTTCTTC.

The chain employs TRBV15 and TRBJ2-1; D is possibly TRBD1 or TRBD2 (5 bases each). The end of the DNA is better explained by TRBJ2-7, so the J call may be wrong. The germline V gene encodes CDR1 LNHNV and CDR2 YYDKDF (reference sequence). This CDR3 region has 15 residues. The CDR3 nucleotides read TGTGCCACCAGCAGCTTAGCCGGGACCTACAATGAGCAGTACTTC. Encoded protein: CATSSLAGTYNEQYF.

This clonotype was counted a few times. The chain has TRBV25-1 and TRBJ2-6, with D possibly matching TRBD2 (6 bases). Germline values: CDR1 MGHDK, CDR2 SYGVNS. V shed 3 bases and J shed 4 bases, with 10 bases lying between them. This CDR3 has 15 amino acids. The CDR3 DNA reads as TGTGCCAGCAGTGACCGGGGGTTCGGGGCCAACGTCCTGACTTTC. Amino acids: CASSDRGFGANVLTF.

The rearrangement joins TRBV29-1 to TRBJ1-1; possible D gene TRBD1, 5 bases. The CDR3 covers 13 residues. CDR1 is SQVTM and CDR2 is ANQGSEA in the germline V gene. The germline V and J ends were trimmed by 6 bases and 5 bases, with 16 bases remaining between them. This CDR3 reads CSVQQVMWTEAFF. The CDR3 nucleotides are TGCAGCGTGCAACAGGTTATGTGGACTGAAGCTTTCTTT.

The chain couples TRBV6-5 to TRBJ2-7, with a possible D match to TRBD1 (6 bases). Germline CDR1 MNHEY, CDR2 SVGAGI. V was cut by 4 bases and J by 4 bases, with 11 bases left in between. The CDR3 loop spans 13 amino acids. CDR3 nucleotide sequence: TGTGCCAGCAGTTTCGAGCAGGGGTACGAGCAGTACTTC. It encodes CASSFEQGYEQYF.

The chain recombines TRBV7-8 with TRBJ2-1; D is uncertain. Trimming took off 1 base at V and 6 bases at J, with 10 bases between the two ends. The length of the CDR3 is 14 residues. CDR1 is SGHVS, CDR2 FQNEAQ, per germline. CDR3 in amino acids: CASSLDYLLNEQFF. CDR3 DNA: TGTGCCAGCAGCTTAGACTATCTTCTCAATGAGCAGTTCTTC.

The rearrangement uses TRBV4-1 and TRBJ1-1; D might be TRBD1 (5 bases). Germline V lookup: CDR1 MGHRA, CDR2 YSYEKL. Trimming shortened V by 0 bases and J by 4 bases, and 18 bases separated the two germline ends. The CDR3 totals 17 residues. The CDR3 reads CASSQDLWGTSGTEAFF. The CDR3 DNA follows: TGCGCCAGCAGCCAAGATCTTTGGGGGACCTCGGGCACTGAAGCTTTCTTT.

The chain employs TRBV2 and TRBJ2-3; the match to TRBD2 covers 12 bases. Losses at the gene ends were 6 bases for V and 5 bases for J; bases not matched to a gene: 9. In germline, CDR1 is SNHLY, CDR2 FYNNEI. This CDR3 is built from 16 residues. The CDR3 is CASSPRLAGEGDTQYF. The CDR3 DNA sequence: TGTGCCAGCAGCCCCCGACTAGCGGGAGAGGGAGATACGCAGTATTTT. The full variable domain, with the rest looked up from reference TRBV2 and TRBJ2-3, is EPEVTQTPSHQVTQMGQEVILRCVPISNHLYFYWYRQILGQKVEFLVSFYNNEISEKSEIFDDQFSVERPDGSNFTLKIRSTKLEDSAMYFCASSPRLAGEGDTQYFGPGTRLTVL.

This clonotype was counted a few times. The chain is built from TRBV7-9 and TRBJ1-2; D unresolved. The V gene lost 2 bases and the J gene lost 8 bases, with 18 bases spanning the gap. The CDR3 spans 15 residues. Germline CDR1 and CDR2: SEHNR and FQNEAQ (reference sequence). DNA for the CDR3: TGTGCCAGCAGCTTAACCTTTAGGACCGAAAGGGGCTACACCTTC. Translated: CASSLTFRTERGYTF.

This rearrangement joins TRBV4-3 to TRBJ2-2; possibly TRBD2 for D (5 bases). There are 15 residues in the CDR3. V lost 4 bases, J lost 4 bases, and 13 bases lay in between. Germline CDR1 LGHNA, CDR2 YSLEER. CDR3 residues: CASSLRDRSTGELFF. The CDR3 DNA reads TGCGCCAGCAGCCTCCGGGATAGGAGCACCGGGGAGCTGTTTTTT.

The J gene is TRBJ2-2, the V gene TRBV5-1; no definite D call. CDR1 is SGHRS and CDR2 is YFSETQ in the germline V gene. The CDR3 spans 15 residues. The V and J ends lost 0 bases and 4 bases respectively, with 10 bases between them. The CDR3 DNA is TGCGCCAGCAGCTTGGTAGTCGGTTCCACCGGGGAGCTGTTTTTT. It codes for CASSLVVGSTGELFF.

The rearrangement joins TRBV11-1 to TRBJ2-7, with a tentative D call TRBD1 (5 bases). CDR1 and CDR2 (germline): SGHAT, FQDESV (reference sequence). There are 15 residues in the CDR3. The ends were cut back, 3 bases at V and 2 bases at J, with 14 bases in the middle. This CDR3 reads CASSLVRAAAYEQYF. CDR3 bases: TGTGCCAGCAGCTTGGTCAGGGCAGCAGCCTACGAGCAGTACTTC.

This chain joins TRBV6-5 and TRBJ2-1, with TRBD2 matching 12 bases. The CDR3 has 14 amino acids. Germline V gives CDR1 MNHEY, CDR2 SVGAGI. The J segment lost 5 bases and the V segment lost 6 bases, leaving 2 bases of the junction unmatched. The chain's CDR3 is CASRLAGGHNEQFF. The CDR3 coding sequence is TGTGCCAGCAGGCTAGCGGGGGGGCACAATGAGCAGTTCTTC.

V is TRBV7-9 and J is TRBJ2-5; D not certain. Trimming left V 4 bases short and J 5 bases short, with 20 bases between. CDR1 is SEHNR and CDR2 is FQNEAQ in the germline V gene (reference sequence). The CDR3 extends over 16 amino acids. This CDR3 is CASSSHLAPVSETQYF. The CDR3 DNA is TGTGCCAGCAGCTCGCATTTGGCCCCGGTATCGGAGACCCAGTACTTC.

V gene TRBV9 combines with J gene TRBJ1-2, with TRBD1 as a possible D gene (6 bases). The length of the CDR3 is 13 residues. The V end lost 3 bases, the J end lost 4 bases, and 10 bases lay between the germline ends. Germline V gives CDR1 SGDLS, CDR2 YYNGEE. The DNA of the CDR3 is TGTGCCAGCAGCGGTGGACAGTTCTATGGCTACACCTTC. It codes for CASSGGQFYGYTF.

Note on this clonotype: The junction and the germline gene differ at one end; a read error may be behind it. The chain uses TRBV10-2 and TRBJ2-1; 9 bases fit TRBD2. This CDR3 spans 17 amino acids. In germline, CDR1 is WSHSY, CDR2 SAAADI. DNA of the CDR3: TGCGCCAGCACCATTTCGGGCGTAGCGGGAGTCTACAATGGGCAGTTCTTC. Its translation is CASTISGVAGVYNGQFF.

The chain joins TRBV6-5 to TRBJ1-2, with D possibly being TRBD1 (5 bases). V lost 5 bases and J lost 4, with 17 bases in between. This CDR3 is 15 amino acids long. CDR1 and CDR2 from the germline V gene are MNHEY and SVGAGI. CDR3 residues: CASSPNQGRGYGYTF. In nucleotides, the CDR3 is TGTGCCAGCAGTCCCAACCAGGGTAGGGGCTATGGCTACACCTTC.